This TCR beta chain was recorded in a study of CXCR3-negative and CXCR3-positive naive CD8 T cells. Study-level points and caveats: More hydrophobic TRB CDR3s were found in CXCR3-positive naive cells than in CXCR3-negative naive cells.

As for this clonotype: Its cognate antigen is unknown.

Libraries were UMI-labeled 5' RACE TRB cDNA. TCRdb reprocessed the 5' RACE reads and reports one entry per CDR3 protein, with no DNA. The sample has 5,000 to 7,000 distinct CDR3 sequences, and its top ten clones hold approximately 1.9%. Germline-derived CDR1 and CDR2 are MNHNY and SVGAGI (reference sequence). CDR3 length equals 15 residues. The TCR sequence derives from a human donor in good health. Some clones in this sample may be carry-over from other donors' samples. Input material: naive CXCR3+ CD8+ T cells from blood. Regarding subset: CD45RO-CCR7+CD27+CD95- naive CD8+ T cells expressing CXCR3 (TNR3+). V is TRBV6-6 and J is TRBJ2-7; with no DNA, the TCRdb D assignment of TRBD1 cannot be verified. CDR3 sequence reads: CASSLLGTIDNEQYF.